The 21 T cell receptor beta chains in this list originate from one sample, sequenced in a study of STAT3 mutations in large granular lymphocyte leukemia (dated by TCRdb to about 2019). General conclusions and limits of the study: All T-LGLL patients had at least one immunodominant TCRbeta clonotype, and roughly half had multiple immunodominant subclonotypes.

Library preparation used the immunoSEQ multiplex PCR assay. As stored in TCRdb, this immuneACCESS dataset retains in-frame rearrangements with V and J assigned. A fraction of the clones does not appear; measured against another copy, unresolved V genes explain less than half of the discrepancy, and the remainder lacks a known reason. This sample comprises thousands of clones, 75% of them detected only once. Under 30% of the sample lies in the top ten. These receptors lack a known antigen. The sequenced sample was peripheral blood mononuclear cells. The receptors were sampled from a woman in her thirties or forties with T-cell large granular lymphocyte leukemia. Some clones in this sample may be carry-over from other donors' samples. The age is the age at diagnosis.

J is TRBJ1-1 and V is TRBV5-1; D is unclear. The germline CDR1 and CDR2 sequences are SGHRS and YFSETQ. V lost 2 bases, J lost 5 bases, and 7 bases lay in between. The CDR3 covers 12 residues. CDR3 loop: CASSFPGTEAFF. The DNA of the CDR3 is TGCGCCAGCAGCTTTCCGGGGACTGAAGCTTTCTTT.

The chain is built from TRBV30 and TRBJ2-7; D is undetermined. The V gene's germline CDR1 is GTSNPN and CDR2 SVGIG (reference sequence). This CDR3 comprises 11 residues. V was pared by 1 base and J by 3 bases, with 4 bases between. This chain's CDR3 is CAWSDDYEQYF. The CDR3 coding sequence is TGTGCCTGGAGTGACGACTACGAGCAGTACTTC.

The chain carries TRBV29-1 and TRBJ2-7; no firm D call. Germline assignment: CDR1 SQVTM and CDR2 ANQGSEA. V was pared by 1 base and J by 3 bases, with 10 bases between. The CDR3 has 13 residues. The CDR3 nucleotides are TGCAGCGTTGAAGTCCCGACTGGCTACGAGCAGTACTTC. This sequence encodes CSVEVPTGYEQYF.

The chain joins TRBV7-9 to TRBJ1-1, with D possibly TRBD1 on 6 matching bases. CDR1 is SEHNR, CDR2 FQNEAQ, per germline (reference sequence). Trimming shortened V by 3 bases and J by 5 bases, and 13 bases separated the two germline ends. This CDR3 contains 14 residues. CDR3 loop: CASSLGAAGTEAFF. In DNA form, the CDR3 reads TGTGCCAGCAGCTTGGGGGCTGCGGGAACTGAAGCTTTCTTT.

This clone was observed a few times. The J gene is TRBJ1-2, the V gene TRBV7-3; 9 bases agree with TRBD1. V trimming: 4 bases; J trimming: 4 bases; junction bases outside the gene matches: 1. The germline gives CDR1 SGHTA, CDR2 FQGTGA. This CDR3 comprises 13 residues. CDR3 DNA sequence: TGTGCCAGCAGCTCGGGACAGGGCTATGGCTACACCTTC. It yields the protein CASSSGQGYGYTF.

The rearrangement uses TRBV5-4 and TRBJ1-3, with 8 positions matching TRBD1. CDR3 length: 17 residues. With 4 bases clipped from V and 4 bases from J, the junction kept 13 bases outside the gene matches. Germline V gives CDR1 SGHNT, CDR2 YYREEE (reference sequence). The chain's CDR3 is CASSPPDRAGPGNTIYF. CDR3 DNA sequence: TGTGCCAGCAGCCCGCCGGACAGGGCAGGTCCCGGAAACACCATATATTTT.

The chain recombines TRBV5-4 with TRBJ2-7; D could derive from TRBD1 or TRBD2 (5 bases each). Per germline, CDR1 SGHNT and CDR2 YYREEE (reference sequence). This CDR3 has 13 residues. V lost 3 bases and J lost 7, with 14 bases in between. CDR3 nucleotides: TGTGCCAGCAGCTGGGACCATATGAGGGAGCAGTACTTC. Translated: CASSWDHMREQYF.

This sequence joins TRBV6-5 and TRBJ1-1, with a tentative D call TRBD1 (5 bases). The V and J ends lost 7 bases and 0 bases respectively, with 12 bases between them. This CDR3 spans 14 amino acids. Germline-derived CDR1 and CDR2 are MNHEY and SVGAGI. The CDR3 reads CASTPSGLNTEAFF. The CDR3 DNA follows: TGTGCCAGCACCCCGTCAGGGTTGAACACTGAAGCTTTCTTT.

J is TRBJ1-1 and V is TRBV4-3, with D tentatively TRBD1 (5 bases). The CDR3 spans 16 residues. Trimming pared 0 bases from V and 1 base from J, leaving 12 bases between. Germline-derived CDR1 and CDR2 are LGHNA and YSLEER. The DNA of the CDR3 is TGCGCCAGCAGCCAAGAAAGCGGGACTCAGAACACTGAAGCTTTCTTT. Translating it yields CASSQESGTQNTEAFF.

The chain joins TRBV7-2 to TRBJ2-1; 10 bases are a match to TRBD2. Germline lookup yields CDR1 SGHTA and CDR2 FQGNSA. This CDR3 has 17 amino acids. V trimming: 2 bases; J trimming: 6 bases; junction bases outside the gene matches: 10. In DNA, the CDR3 is TGTGCCAGCAGCTTAACCAGCGGGGGGGCTGGGGCCAATGAGCAGTTCTTC. It translates to CASSLTSGGAGANEQFF.

The V gene is TRBV30, the J gene TRBJ2-2; TRBD2 agrees at 8 bases. The V gene's germline CDR1 is GTSNPN and CDR2 SVGIG (reference sequence). V shed 3 bases, J shed 2 bases, and the junction held 14 bases outside the gene matches. The CDR3 is made up of 18 amino acids. CDR3 sequence: CAWRIGWAGGQNTGELFF. For the CDR3, the DNA is TGTGCCTGGAGGATAGGTTGGGCGGGGGGCCAAAACACCGGGGAGCTGTTTTTT.

V and J are TRBV7-9 and TRBJ2-7; TRBD1 matches at 9 bases. The CDR3 runs 15 residues. CDR1 SEHNR and CDR2 FQNEAQ come from the germline V gene (reference sequence). The V gene end was trimmed by 1 base and the J gene end by 3 bases; junction bases not matched to a gene: 4. The CDR3 protein is CASSLGQGVSYEQYF. The CDR3 DNA is TGTGCCAGCAGCTTAGGACAGGGGGTAAGCTACGAGCAGTACTTC.

This clone was recorded only once. The V call is TRBV5-1, the J call TRBJ1-2; 7 bases match TRBD1. V dropped 2 bases and J dropped 6; count of bases not matched to a gene: 4. Germline values: CDR1 SGHRS, CDR2 YFSETQ. CDR3 size: 13 residues. The CDR3 DNA is TGCGCCAGCAGCTTAAACAGGGGAGATGGCTACACCTTC. Its translation is CASSLNRGDGYTF.

This clone appeared a few times. The CDR3 region has the DNA TGCGCCAGCAGCTTGGGCACAGCGCGAATTGGCTACACCTTC. This codes for CASSLGTARIGYTF. J is TRBJ1-2 and V is TRBV5-1; no clear D gene. From germline, CDR1 is SGHRS and CDR2 YFSETQ. This CDR3 has 14 residues. V shed 0 bases and J shed 7 bases, with 13 bases lying between them.

This chain uses TRBV27 with TRBJ2-7, with TRBD2 as a possible D gene (6 bases). Trimming took off 5 bases at V and 2 bases at J, with 16 bases between the two ends. In germline, CDR1 is MNHEY, CDR2 SMNVEV (reference sequence). The CDR3 covers 15 residues. As DNA, the CDR3 is TGTGCCAGCAGTGCCTCCGGGACTTCCCCCTACGAGCAGTACTTC. Translated: CASSASGTSPYEQYF.

This clone was seen a few times. The chain uses TRBV27 and TRBJ1-3; tentative D call: TRBD1 (5 bases). V was shortened by 8 bases and J by 8 bases, with 16 bases between the two germline ends. The CDR3 sequence is 13 residues long. Germline CDR1 is MNHEY and CDR2 is SMNVEV (reference sequence). The CDR3 sequence: CASSPSGADTIYF. Here the CDR3 DNA reads TGTGCCAGCTCCCCGAGCGGGGCCGACACCATATATTTT.

This chain connects TRBV29-1 to TRBJ2-3; weak D call: TRBD1 (6 bases). The CDR3 runs to 13 residues. Germline lookup yields CDR1 SQVTM and CDR2 ANQGSEA. Trimming removed 0 bases from V and 11 bases from J, with 15 bases in between. CDR3 coding DNA: TGCAGCGTTGAAGAAATTTTGGGACAAGGGCAGTATTTT. It translates to CSVEEILGQGQYF.

This clone was picked up one time. The rearrangement joins TRBV19 to TRBJ1-2; 9 bases are shared with TRBD1. The CDR3 has 13 residues. Germline V lookup: CDR1 LNHDA, CDR2 SQIVND (reference sequence). J gave up 6 bases and V 7 bases, and 6 bases lay outside the gene matches. CDR3 amino acids: CASNRGLSDGYTF. CDR3 in DNA: TGTGCCAGTAACAGGGGGCTTTCCGATGGCTACACCTTC.

The rearrangement links TRBV14 to TRBJ1-2; D gene uncertain. Trimming took 4 bases from V and 4 from J, leaving 13 bases between them. This CDR3 spans 14 amino acids. Germline lookup yields CDR1 SGHDN and CDR2 FVKESK. The CDR3 loop is CASSLTGIFYGYTF. The CDR3 region has the DNA TGTGCCAGCAGCCTTACCGGGATTTTCTATGGCTACACCTTC.

V is TRBV2 and J is TRBJ1-5, with no clear D. The V and J ends lost 6 bases and 0 bases respectively, with 9 bases between them. CDR1 and CDR2 (germline): SNHLY, FYNNEI. The CDR3 is made up of 14 amino acids. DNA of the CDR3: TGTGCCAGCAGGGCGGAGTATAGCAATCAGCCCCAGCATTTT. Translated, it gives CASRAEYSNQPQHF.

CDR3 DNA sequence: TGTGCCAGCAGATTACTTTCTCGCAGAACCGAGCAGTACTTC. Its translation is CASRLLSRRTEQYF. The chain has TRBV6-5 and TRBJ2-7; D remains ambiguous. Germline CDR1 reads MNHEY; CDR2 reads SVGAGI. The CDR3 is 14 residues long. Between the trimmed V and J ends, which lost 6 bases and 6 bases, there was a span of 18 bases.